Shown below are 6 T cell receptor beta chains from a single sample sequenced in a study of identical twins. TCRdb itself ran the 5' RACE reads through MiXCR, one entry per CDR3 protein. The sample holds around 650,000 distinct CDR3 sequences, just over 7% seen once. The same specimen was also included in a second study, on yellow fever vaccine responses in identical twins.

Specimen: PBMCs. The source is a woman in her late teens or twenties in good health.

In its sample, this clonotype was seen many times. The chain links TRBV6-5 to TRBJ2-1; D is possibly TRBD2 (6 bases). The CDR3 is made up of 12 amino acids. The germline CDR1 and CDR2 sequences are MNHEY and SVGAGI. V was trimmed by 8 bases and J by 5 bases, leaving 10 bases between them. The DNA of the CDR3 is TGTGCCAGCCGGCGGGGAAACAATGAGCAGTTCTTC. Translated, it gives CASRRGNNEQFF.

This clonotype has a handful of counts. The chain links TRBV20-1 to TRBJ2-5; no definite D call. Germline loops: CDR1 DFQATT, CDR2 SNEGSKA (reference sequence). Trimming cost V 5 bases and J 1 base, with 11 bases left between them. There are 13 residues in the CDR3. In nucleotides, the CDR3 is TGCAGTGCTCGACTTGGGGTCCAAGAGACCCAGTACTTC. Translated, it gives CSARLGVQETQYF.

This clonotype turned up a few times. The chain is built from TRBV5-1 and TRBJ1-1; 10 bases match TRBD1. V was pared by 2 bases and J by 4 bases, with 5 bases of the junction left unmatched. The length of the CDR3 is 15 residues. Germline lookup yields CDR1 SGHRS and CDR2 YFSETQ. The CDR3 nucleotides read TGCGCCAGCAGCTTTAGACAGGGGGCCGGCACTGAAGCTTTCTTT. Protein sequence: CASSFRQGAGTEAFF. Supplemented by reference TRBV5-1 and TRBJ1-1, the full variable domain reads KAGVTQTPRYLIKTRGQQVTLSCSPISGHRSVSWYQQTPGQGLQFLFEYFSETQRNKGNFPGRFSGRQFSNSRSEMNVSTLELGDSALYLCASSFRQGAGTEAFFGQGTRLTVV.

This clonotype has a handful of counts. The genes are TRBV7-2 and TRBJ2-5, with TRBD1 as a possible D gene (5 bases). The length of the CDR3 is 15 residues. Trimming left V 8 bases short and J 5 bases short, with 21 bases between. CDR1 SGHTA and CDR2 FQGNSA come from the germline V gene. The CDR3 sequence is CASPLRGWSTETQYF. The DNA for the CDR3 is TGTGCCAGCCCCTTAAGGGGCTGGAGTACGGAGACCCAGTACTTC.

The chain is built from TRBV6-6 and TRBJ1-4; perhaps TRBD1 as D (5 bases). The CDR3 is 13 amino acids. Germline assignment: CDR1 MNHNY and CDR2 SVGAGI (reference sequence). Trimming stripped 6 bases from V and 8 bases from J, with 13 bases between. The CDR3 loop is CASRAREGEKLFF. CDR3 in DNA: TGTGCCAGCAGGGCCAGGGAGGGAGAAAAACTGTTTTTT.

The sample holds a few counts of this clonotype. J is TRBJ2-2 and V is TRBV6-5; D might be TRBD2 (5 bases). This CDR3 has 13 residues. Germline lookup yields CDR1 MNHEY and CDR2 SVGAGI. Trimming took off 6 bases at V and 6 bases at J, with 11 bases between the two ends. CDR3 bases: TGTGCCAGCAGAACATCGAGGGCCGGGGAGCTGTTTTTT. Its protein is CASRTSRAGELFF.